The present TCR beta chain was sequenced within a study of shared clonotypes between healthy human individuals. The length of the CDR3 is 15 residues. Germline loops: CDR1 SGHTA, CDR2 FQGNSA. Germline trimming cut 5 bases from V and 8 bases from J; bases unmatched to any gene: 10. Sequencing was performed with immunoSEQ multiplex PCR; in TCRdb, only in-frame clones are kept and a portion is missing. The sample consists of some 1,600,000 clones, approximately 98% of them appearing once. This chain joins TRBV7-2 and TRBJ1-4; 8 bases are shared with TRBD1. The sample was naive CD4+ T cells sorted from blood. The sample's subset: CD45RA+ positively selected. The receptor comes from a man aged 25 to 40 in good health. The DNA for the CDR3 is TGTGCCAGCAGCCCCAGACAGGGGATGGGAGAAAAACTGTTTTTT. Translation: CASSPRQGMGEKLFF.